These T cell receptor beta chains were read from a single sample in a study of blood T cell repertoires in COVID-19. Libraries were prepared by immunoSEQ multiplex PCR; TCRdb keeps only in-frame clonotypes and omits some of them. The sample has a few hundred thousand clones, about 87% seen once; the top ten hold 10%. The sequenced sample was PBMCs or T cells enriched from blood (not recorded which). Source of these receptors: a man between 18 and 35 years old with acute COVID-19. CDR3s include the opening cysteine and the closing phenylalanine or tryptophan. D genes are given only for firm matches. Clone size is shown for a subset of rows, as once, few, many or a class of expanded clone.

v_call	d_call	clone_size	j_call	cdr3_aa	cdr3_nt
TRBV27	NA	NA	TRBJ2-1	CASGWGDVYNEQFF	TGTGCCAGCGGCTGGGGGGACGTGTACAATGAGCAGTTCTTC
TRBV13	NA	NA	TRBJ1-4	CASSLSIGGGGKLFF	TGTGCCAGCAGCTTAAGCATAGGGGGTGGCGGAAAACTGTTTTTT
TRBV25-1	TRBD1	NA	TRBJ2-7	CASSAGTVPSSYEQYF	TGTGCCAGCAGTGCAGGGACAGTCCCTAGCTCCTACGAGCAGTACTTC
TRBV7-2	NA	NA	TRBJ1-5	CASSLGGRQPQHF	TGTGCCAGCAGCTTAGGCGGGCGTCAGCCCCAGCATTTT
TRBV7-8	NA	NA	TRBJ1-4	CASRAGVMDEKLFF	TGTGCCAGCAGGGCGGGGGTTATGGATGAAAAACTGTTTTTT
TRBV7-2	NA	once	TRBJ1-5	CASSLGLRSNQPQHF	TGTGCCAGCAGCCTGGGACTTAGGAGCAATCAGCCCCAGCATTTT
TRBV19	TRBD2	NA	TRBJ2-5	CASSMSSGSTETQYF	TGTGCCAGTAGTATGTCTAGCGGGAGTACGGAGACCCAGTACTTC
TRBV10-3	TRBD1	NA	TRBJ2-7	CAISESTGVSYEQYF	TGTGCCATCAGTGAGAGCACAGGGGTTTCCTACGAGCAGTACTTC
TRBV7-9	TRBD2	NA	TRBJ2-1	CASSPGLAVYNEQFF	TGTGCCAGCAGCCCCGGGCTAGCGGTATACAATGAGCAGTTCTTC
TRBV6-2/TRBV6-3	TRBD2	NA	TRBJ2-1	CASSYKGLEYNEQFF	TGTGCCAGCAGTTACAAGGGACTAGAATACAATGAGCAGTTCTTC
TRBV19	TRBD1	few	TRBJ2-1	CASSMRQGNANEQFF	TGTGCCAGTAGTATGCGACAGGGGAACGCCAATGAGCAGTTCTTC
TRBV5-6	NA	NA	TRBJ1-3	CASSRTGSSGNTIYF	TGTGCCAGCAGCCGAACGGGATCCTCTGGAAACACCATATATTTT
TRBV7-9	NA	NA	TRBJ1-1	CASSYIGDNTEAFF	TGTGCCAGCAGCTATATAGGAGACAACACTGAAGCTTTCTTT
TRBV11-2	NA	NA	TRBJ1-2	CASRATGAYGYTF	TGTGCCAGCAGGGCTACAGGAGCATATGGCTACACCTTC
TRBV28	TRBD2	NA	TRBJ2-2	CASSLGGLAVNTGELFF	TGTGCCAGCAGTTTGGGAGGGCTAGCGGTGAACACCGGGGAGCTGTTTTTT
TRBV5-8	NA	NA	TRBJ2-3	CASSQGTRSSTDTQYF	TGTGCCAGCAGCCAAGGGACACGGTCTAGCACAGATACGCAGTATTTT